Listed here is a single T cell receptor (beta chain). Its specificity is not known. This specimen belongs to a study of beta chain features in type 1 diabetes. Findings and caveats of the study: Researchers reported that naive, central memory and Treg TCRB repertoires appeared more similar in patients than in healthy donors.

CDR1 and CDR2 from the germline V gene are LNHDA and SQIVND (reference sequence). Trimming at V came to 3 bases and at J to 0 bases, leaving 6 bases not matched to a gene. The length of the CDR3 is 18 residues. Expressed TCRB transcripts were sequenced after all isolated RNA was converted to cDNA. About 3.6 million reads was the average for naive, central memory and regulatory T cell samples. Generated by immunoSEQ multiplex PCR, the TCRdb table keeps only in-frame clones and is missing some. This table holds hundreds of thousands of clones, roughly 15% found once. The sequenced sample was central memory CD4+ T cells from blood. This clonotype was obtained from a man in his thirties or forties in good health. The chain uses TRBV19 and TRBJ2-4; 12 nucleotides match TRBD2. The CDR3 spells CASSMLAGGPLAKNIQYF. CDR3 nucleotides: TGTGCCAGTAGTATGCTAGCGGGAGGGCCTCTAGCCAAAAACATTCAGTACTTC.